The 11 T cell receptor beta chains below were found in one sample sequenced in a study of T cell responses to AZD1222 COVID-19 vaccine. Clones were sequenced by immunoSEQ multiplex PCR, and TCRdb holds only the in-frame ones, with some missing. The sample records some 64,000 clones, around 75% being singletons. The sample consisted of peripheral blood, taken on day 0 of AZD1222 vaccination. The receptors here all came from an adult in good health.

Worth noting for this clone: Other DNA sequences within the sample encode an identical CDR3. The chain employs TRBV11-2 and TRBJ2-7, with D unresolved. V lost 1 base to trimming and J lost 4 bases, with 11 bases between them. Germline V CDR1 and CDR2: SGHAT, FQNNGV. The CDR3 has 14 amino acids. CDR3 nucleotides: TGTGCCAGCAGCTTAGCGGGCGGATCGTACGAGCAGTACTTC. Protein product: CASSLAGGSYEQYF.

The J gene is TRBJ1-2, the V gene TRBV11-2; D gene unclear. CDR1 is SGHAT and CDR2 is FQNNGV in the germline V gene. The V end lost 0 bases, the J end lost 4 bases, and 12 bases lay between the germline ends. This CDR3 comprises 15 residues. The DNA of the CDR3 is TGTGCCAGCAGCTTAGATCGAAGGGTGGTCTATGGCTACACCTTC. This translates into CASSLDRRVVYGYTF.

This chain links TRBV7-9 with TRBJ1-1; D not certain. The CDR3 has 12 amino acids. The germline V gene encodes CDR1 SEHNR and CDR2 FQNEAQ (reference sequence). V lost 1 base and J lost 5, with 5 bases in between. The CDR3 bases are TGTGCCAGCAGCTTAGACCTGACTGAAGCTTTCTTT. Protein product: CASSLDLTEAFF.

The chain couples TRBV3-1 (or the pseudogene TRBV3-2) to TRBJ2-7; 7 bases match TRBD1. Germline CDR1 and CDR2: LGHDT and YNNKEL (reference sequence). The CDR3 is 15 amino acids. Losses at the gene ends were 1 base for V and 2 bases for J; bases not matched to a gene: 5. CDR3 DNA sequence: TGTGCCAGCAGCCAAGCGGGACAGTTTCCCTACGAGCAGTACTTC. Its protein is CASSQAGQFPYEQYF.

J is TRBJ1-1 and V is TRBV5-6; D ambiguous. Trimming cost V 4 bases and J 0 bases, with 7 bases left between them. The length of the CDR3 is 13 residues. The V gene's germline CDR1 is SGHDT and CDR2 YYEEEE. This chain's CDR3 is CASSVMMNTEAFF. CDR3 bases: TGTGCCAGCAGCGTGATGATGAACACTGAAGCTTTCTTT.

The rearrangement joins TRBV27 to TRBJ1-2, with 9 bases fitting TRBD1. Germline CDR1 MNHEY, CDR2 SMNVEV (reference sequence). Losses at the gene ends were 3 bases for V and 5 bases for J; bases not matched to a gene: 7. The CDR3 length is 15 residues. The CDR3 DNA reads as TGTGCCAGCAGTTTCGGACAGGGGAACCTTTATGGCTACACCTTC. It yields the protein CASSFGQGNLYGYTF.

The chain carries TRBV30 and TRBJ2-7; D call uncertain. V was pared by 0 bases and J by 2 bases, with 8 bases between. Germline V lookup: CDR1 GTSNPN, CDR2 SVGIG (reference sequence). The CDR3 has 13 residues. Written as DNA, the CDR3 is TGTGCCTGGAGTGTGGATCGACCCTACGAGCAGTACTTC. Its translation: CAWSVDRPYEQYF.

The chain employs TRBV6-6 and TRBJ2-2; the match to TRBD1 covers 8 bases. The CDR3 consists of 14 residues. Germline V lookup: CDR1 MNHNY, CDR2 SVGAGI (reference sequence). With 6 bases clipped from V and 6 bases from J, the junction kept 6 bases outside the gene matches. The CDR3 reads CASRTDRGSGELFF. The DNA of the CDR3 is TGTGCCAGCAGAACCGACAGGGGATCCGGGGAGCTGTTTTTT.

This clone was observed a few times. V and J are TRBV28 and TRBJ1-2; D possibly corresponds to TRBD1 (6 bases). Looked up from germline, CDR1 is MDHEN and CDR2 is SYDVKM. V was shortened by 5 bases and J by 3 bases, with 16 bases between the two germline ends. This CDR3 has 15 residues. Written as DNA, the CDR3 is TGTGCCAGCAGTCCTCCAGGGGAGGGGTACTATGGCTACACCTTC. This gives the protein CASSPPGEGYYGYTF.

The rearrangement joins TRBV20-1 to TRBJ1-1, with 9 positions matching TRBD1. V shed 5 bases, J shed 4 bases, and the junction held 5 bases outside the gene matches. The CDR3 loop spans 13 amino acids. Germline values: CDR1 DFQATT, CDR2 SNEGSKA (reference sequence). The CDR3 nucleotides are TGCAGTGCTGGTGGACAGGGGTTCACTGAAGCTTTCTTT. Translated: CSAGGQGFTEAFF.

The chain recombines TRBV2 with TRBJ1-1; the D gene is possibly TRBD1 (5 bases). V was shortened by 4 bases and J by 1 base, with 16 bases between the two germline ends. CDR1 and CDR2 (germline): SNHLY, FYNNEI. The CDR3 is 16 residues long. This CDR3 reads CASSVPRDDSNTEAFF. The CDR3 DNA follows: TGTGCCAGCAGTGTACCTCGGGACGACTCGAACACTGAAGCTTTCTTT.